The rows below give T cell receptor beta chains drawn from one sample of a study of T cell repertoires and HLA-DP antigens. Clones were read by immunoSEQ multiplex PCR, and TCRdb kept only the in-frame ones, dropping some. The sample shows 90,000 to 130,000 clones, about 91% of them seen only once. These receptors have no known antigen. Sequencing input: CD4+ T cells from PBMCs. The receptors shown here come from a woman between 18 and 29 years old in good health and CMV-seronegative. Each CDR3 is given with its conserved first and last residue.

V gene	CDR3 protein
TRBV28	CASRTGTSGSPTDTQYF
TRBV27	CASRPNGRQETQYF
TRBV15	CATSLVDQPQHF
TRBV9	CASSVGTDHQPQHF
TRBV18	CASSPEQGAKAKNIQYF
TRBV6-6	CASSRLPYTDTQYF
TRBV7-9	CASNRGANEKLFF
TRBV6-5	CASSYGQPYGYTF
TRBV6-1	CASTGRSYGYTF
TRBV5-1	CASSLSHPGETQYF
TRBV18	CASSPRLAGGNTGELFF
TRBV6-5	CASSAGTGVGQPQHF